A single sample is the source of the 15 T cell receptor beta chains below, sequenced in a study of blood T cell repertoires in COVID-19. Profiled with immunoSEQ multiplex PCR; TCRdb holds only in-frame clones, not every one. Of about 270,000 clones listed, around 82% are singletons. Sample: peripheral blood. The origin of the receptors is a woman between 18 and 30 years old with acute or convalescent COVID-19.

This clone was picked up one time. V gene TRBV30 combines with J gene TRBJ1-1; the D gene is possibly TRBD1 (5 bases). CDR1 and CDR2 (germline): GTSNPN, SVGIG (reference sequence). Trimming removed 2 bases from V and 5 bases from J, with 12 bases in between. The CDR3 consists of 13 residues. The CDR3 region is CAWSQGGWTEAFF. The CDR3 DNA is TGTGCCTGGAGTCAGGGAGGTTGGACTGAAGCTTTCTTT.

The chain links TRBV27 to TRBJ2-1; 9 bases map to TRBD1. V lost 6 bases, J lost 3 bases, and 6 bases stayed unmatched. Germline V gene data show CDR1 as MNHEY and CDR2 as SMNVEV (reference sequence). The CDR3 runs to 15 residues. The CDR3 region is CASRTGTGRYNEQFF. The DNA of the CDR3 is TGTGCCAGCAGAACCGGGACAGGGCGCTACAATGAGCAGTTCTTC.

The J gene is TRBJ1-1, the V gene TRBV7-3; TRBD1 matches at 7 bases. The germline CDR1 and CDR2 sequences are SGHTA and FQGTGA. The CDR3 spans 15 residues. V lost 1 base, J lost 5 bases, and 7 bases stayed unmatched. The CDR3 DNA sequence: TGTGCCAGCAGCTTAAGGGGACAGAGTCGTACTGAAGCTTTCTTT. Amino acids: CASSLRGQSRTEAFF.

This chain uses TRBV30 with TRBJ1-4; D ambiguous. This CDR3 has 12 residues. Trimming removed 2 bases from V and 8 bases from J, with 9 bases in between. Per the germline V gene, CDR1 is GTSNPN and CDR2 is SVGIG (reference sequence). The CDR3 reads CAWSSGGEKLFF. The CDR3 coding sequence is TGTGCCTGGAGTTCCGGAGGGGAAAAACTGTTTTTT.

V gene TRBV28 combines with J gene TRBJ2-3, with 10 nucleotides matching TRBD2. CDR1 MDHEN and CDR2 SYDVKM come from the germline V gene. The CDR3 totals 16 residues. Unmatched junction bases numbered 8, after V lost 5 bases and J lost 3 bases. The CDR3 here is CASSAPASGSTDTQYF. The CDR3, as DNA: TGTGCCAGCAGTGCACCGGCTAGCGGGAGTACAGATACGCAGTATTTT.

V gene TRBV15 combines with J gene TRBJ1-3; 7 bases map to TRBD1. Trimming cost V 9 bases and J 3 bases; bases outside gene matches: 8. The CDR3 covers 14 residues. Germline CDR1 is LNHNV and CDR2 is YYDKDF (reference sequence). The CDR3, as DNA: TGTGCCACGGGAGAGGGGGCCAGTGGAAACACCATATATTTT. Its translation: CATGEGASGNTIYF.

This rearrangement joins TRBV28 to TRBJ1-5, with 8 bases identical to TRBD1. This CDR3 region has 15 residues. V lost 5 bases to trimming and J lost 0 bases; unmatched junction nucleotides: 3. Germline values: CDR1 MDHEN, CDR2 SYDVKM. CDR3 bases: TGTGCCAGCAGTCAAGGACAGGGTAGCAATCAGCCCCAGCATTTT. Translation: CASSQGQGSNQPQHF. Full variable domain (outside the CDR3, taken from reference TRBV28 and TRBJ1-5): DVKVTQSSRYLVKRTGEKVFLECVQDMDHENMFWYRQDPGLGLRLIYFSYDVKMKEKGDIPEGYSVSREKKERFSLILESASTNQTSMYLCASSQGQGSNQPQHFGDGTRLSIL.

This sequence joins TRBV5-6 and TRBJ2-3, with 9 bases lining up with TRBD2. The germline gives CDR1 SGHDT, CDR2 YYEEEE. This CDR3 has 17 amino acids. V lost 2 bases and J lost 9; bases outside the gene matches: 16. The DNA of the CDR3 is TGTGCCAGCAGCTTAGGGTTAGCGGGGGCCGCCGGGGACACGCAGTATTTT. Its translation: CASSLGLAGAAGDTQYF. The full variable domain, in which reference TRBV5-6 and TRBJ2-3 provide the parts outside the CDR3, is DAGVTQSPTHLIKTRGQQVTLRCSPKSGHDTVSWYQQALGQGPQFIFQYYEEEERQRGNFPDRFSGHQFPNYSSELNVNALLLGDSALYLCASSLGLAGAAGDTQYFGPGTRLTVL.

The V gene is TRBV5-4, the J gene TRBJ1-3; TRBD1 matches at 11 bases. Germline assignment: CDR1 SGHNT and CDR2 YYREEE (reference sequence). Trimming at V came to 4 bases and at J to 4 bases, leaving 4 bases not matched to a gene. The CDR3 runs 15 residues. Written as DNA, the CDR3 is TGTGCCAGCAGCCTTGGGACAGGGGGAGGAAACACCATATATTTT. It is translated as CASSLGTGGGNTIYF.

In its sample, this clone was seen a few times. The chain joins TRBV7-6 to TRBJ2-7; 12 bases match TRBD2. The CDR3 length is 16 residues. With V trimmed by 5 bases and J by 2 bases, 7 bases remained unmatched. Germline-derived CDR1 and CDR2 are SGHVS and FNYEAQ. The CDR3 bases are TGTGCCAGCAGCCAGGGGGCTAGCGGGAGGGCCTACGAGCAGTACTTC. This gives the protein CASSQGASGRAYEQYF. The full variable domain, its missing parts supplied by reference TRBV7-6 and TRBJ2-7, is GAGVSQSPRYKVTKRGQDVALRCDPISGHVSLYWYRQALGQGPEFLTYFNYEAQQDKSGLPNDRFSAERPEGSISTLTIQRTEQRDSAMYRCASSQGASGRAYEQYFGPGTRLTVT.

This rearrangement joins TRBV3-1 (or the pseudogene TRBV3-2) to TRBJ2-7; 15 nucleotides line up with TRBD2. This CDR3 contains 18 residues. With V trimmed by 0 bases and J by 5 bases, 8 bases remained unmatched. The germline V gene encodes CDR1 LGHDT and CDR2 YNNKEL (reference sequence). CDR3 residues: CASSQDPGTSGRSHEQYF. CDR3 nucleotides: TGTGCCAGCAGCCAAGATCCCGGGACTAGCGGGAGGTCCCACGAGCAGTACTTC.

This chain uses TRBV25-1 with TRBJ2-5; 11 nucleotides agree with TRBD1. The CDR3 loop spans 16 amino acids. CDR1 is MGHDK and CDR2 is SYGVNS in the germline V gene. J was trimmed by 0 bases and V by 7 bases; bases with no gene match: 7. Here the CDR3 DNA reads TGTGCCAGCAACCAAGGACAGGGGGCTAACCAAGAGACCCAGTACTTC. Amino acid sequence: CASNQGQGANQETQYF. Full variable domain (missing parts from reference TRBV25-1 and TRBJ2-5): EADIYQTPRYLVIGTGKKITLECSQTMGHDKMYWYQQDPGMELHLIHYSYGVNSTEKGDLSSESTVSRIRTEHFPLTLESARPSHTSQYLCASNQGQGANQETQYFGPGTRLLVL.

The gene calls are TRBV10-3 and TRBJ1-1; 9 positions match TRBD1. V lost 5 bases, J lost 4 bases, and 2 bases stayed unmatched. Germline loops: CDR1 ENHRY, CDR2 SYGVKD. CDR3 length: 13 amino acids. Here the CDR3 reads CAISSDRGTEAFF. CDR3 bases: TGTGCCATCAGTTCGGACAGGGGCACTGAAGCTTTCTTT.

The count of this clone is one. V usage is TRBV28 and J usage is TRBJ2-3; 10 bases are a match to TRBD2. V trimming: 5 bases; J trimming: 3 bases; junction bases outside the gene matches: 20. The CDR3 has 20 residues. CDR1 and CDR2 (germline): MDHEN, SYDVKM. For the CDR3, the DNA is TGTGCCAGCAGTCCTCGTATTACCCGAAGCGGGAGGGCTTTAACAGATACGCAGTATTTT. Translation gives CASSPRITRSGRALTDTQYF.

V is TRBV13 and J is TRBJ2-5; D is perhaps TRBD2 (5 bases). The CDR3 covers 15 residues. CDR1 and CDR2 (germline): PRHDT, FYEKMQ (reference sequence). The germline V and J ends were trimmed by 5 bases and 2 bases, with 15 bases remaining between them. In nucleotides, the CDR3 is TGTGCCAGCAGCCCCATGCTCGGCGGGCAAGAGACCCAGTACTTC. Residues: CASSPMLGGQETQYF.